The rows below give T cell receptor beta chains drawn from one sample of a study of T cell responses to AZD1222 COVID-19 vaccine. TCRdb's table, derived via immunoSEQ multiplex PCR, lists solely in-frame clones and lacks some. The table includes around 120,000 clones, about 85% detected once. The sample in question was peripheral blood, obtained on day 0 of AZD1222 vaccination. The receptors were sampled from an adult in good health. Both conserved end residues are part of each CDR3. D genes are given only for firm matches. The listing skips clone size in some rows; elsewhere it reads once, few, many or a size class.

13,-,-,TRBV11-2,TRBJ1-5,TGTGCCAGCAGCCCCCGGACGGATCAGCCCCAGCATTTT,CASSPRTDQPQHF
16,-,TRBD1,TRBV5-1,TRBJ1-6,TGCGCCAGCAGCGGTCAGACAGGGGGACGGAATTCACCCCTCCACTTT,CASSGQTGGRNSPLHF
12,-,-,TRBV9,TRBJ2-1,TGTGCCAGCAGCGTAGTGACCAATGAGCAGTTCTTC,CASSVVTNEQFF
16,-,TRBD1,TRBV3-1/TRBV3-2,TRBJ2-5,TGTGCCAGCAGCCAACTCATAGGGACAGGGATAGAGACCCAGTACTTC,CASSQLIGTGIETQYF
16,-,TRBD2,TRBV5-1,TRBJ2-1,TGCGCCAGCAGCTTGGAGGGTAGCGGGATCCCCAATGAGCAGTTCTTC,CASSLEGSGIPNEQFF
15,-,-,TRBV5-1,TRBJ2-3,TGCGCCAGCAGCAAACCCTTTTCCTCTACAGATACGCAGTATTTT,CASSKPFSSTDTQYF
14,-,-,TRBV2,TRBJ2-7,TGTGCCAGCAGTCCAATGACAGTCTCCTACGAGCAGTACTTC,CASSPMTVSYEQYF
15,-,TRBD2,TRBV9,TRBJ2-7,TGTGCCAGCAGCGTAGACACTAGCGGGAGGTACGAGCAGTACTTC,CASSVDTSGRYEQYF
14,-,-,TRBV28,TRBJ1-2,TGTGCCAGCAGTTTAATACGGACCTATAATGGCTACACCTTC,CASSLIRTYNGYTF
14,-,-,TRBV30,TRBJ1-2,TGTGCCTGGGGATCCGGGACGGGGAATTATGGCTACACCTTC,CAWGSGTGNYGYTF
15,few,-,TRBV28,TRBJ1-4,TGTGCCAGCAGCAGACAGGTGGGAGCTAATGAAAAACTGTTTTTT,CASSRQVGANEKLFF
15,-,-,TRBV18,TRBJ2-1,TGTGCCAGCTCACCACCGGGGAGCTCCTACAATGAGCAGTTCTTC,CASSPPGSSYNEQFF
13,few,TRBD2,TRBV6-5,TRBJ2-7,TGTGCCAGCAGGCTAGCGGGAGACTACGAGCAGTACTTC,CASRLAGDYEQYF
15,-,-,TRBV3-1/TRBV3-2,TRBJ2-1,TGTGCCAGCAGCCAAGATCCCAAGGCCTACAATGAGCAGTTCTTC,CASSQDPKAYNEQFF
15,-,-,TRBV18,TRBJ1-1,TGTGCCAGCTCACCACCCCCGCCGGGATACACTGAAGCTTTCTTT,CASSPPPPGYTEAFF
13,-,-,TRBV9,TRBJ1-1,TGTGCCAGCAGCGTACGGACGAACACTGAAGCTTTCTTT,CASSVRTNTEAFF
13,once,TRBD2,TRBV9,TRBJ2-1,TGTGCCAGCACCGGGACTAGCAGGAATGAGCAGTTCTTC,CASTGTSRNEQFF
13,few,-,TRBV2,TRBJ2-7,TGTGCCAGCAGTGGGGTAGGGGACTACGAGCAGTACTTC,CASSGVGDYEQYF
15,-,-,TRBV10-2,TRBJ2-1,TGCGCCAGCAGTGAGTTTGGGGCCTCCTACAATGAGCAGTTCTTC,CASSEFGASYNEQFF
16,-,TRBD1,TRBV5-1,TRBJ2-2,TGCGCCAGCAGCTTGTTGACAGGGGGATCCCCCGGGGAGCTGTTTTTT,CASSLLTGGSPGELFF
13,few,-,TRBV27,TRBJ1-2,TGTGCCAGCGGCCTCTTTGGAGTCACTGGCTACACCTTC,CASGLFGVTGYTF
17,-,-,TRBV7-9,TRBJ1-1,TGTGCCAGCAGCTTTCCTCCTACTCTTGGAGGGCACACTGAAGCTTTCTTT,CASSFPPTLGGHTEAFF
14,-,-,TRBV28,TRBJ2-7,TGTGCCAGCAGTTTATTGGGGGGTACCTACGAGCAGTACTTC,CASSLLGGTYEQYF
13,once,-,TRBV27,TRBJ2-2,TGTGCCAGCAGTTCGCGGCGAGGCGGGGAGCTGTTTTTT,CASSSRRGGELFF
15,-,TRBD1,TRBV5-1,TRBJ1-2,TGCGCCAGCAGCTTGACCTCCTTGGGACAGCAGGGCTACACCTTC,CASSLTSLGQQGYTF
13,once,TRBD1,TRBV29-1,TRBJ1-6,TGCAGCGTTACAGACAGGGCCGGTTCACCCCTCCACTTT,CSVTDRAGSPLHF
15,-,TRBD1,TRBV5-4,TRBJ2-1,TGTGCCAGCAGCTTGAAGGGGGCCCGGACGTTTGAGCAGTTCTTC,CASSLKGARTFEQFF
15,-,-,TRBV5-1,TRBJ1-2,TGCGCCAGCAGCTTGGCTAGGGAGGGACCCCGAGGCTACACCTTC,CASSLAREGPRGYTF
13,-,-,TRBV7-9,TRBJ2-7,TGTGCCAGCAGCTCACCCAGTGGGGACGAGCAGTACTTC,CASSSPSGDEQYF
14,-,-,TRBV25-1,TRBJ1-3,TGTGCCAGCAGCAAAGCGGGTTCTGGAAACACCATATATTTT,CASSKAGSGNTIYF
12,-,-,TRBV7-9,TRBJ2-7,TGTGCCAGCAGCCCGGGACCCTACGAGCAGTACTTC,CASSPGPYEQYF
17,-,-,TRBV19,TRBJ1-6,TGTGCCAGTAGTATAGGAAAGGGTCGCTCCTATAATTCACCCCTCCACTTT,CASSIGKGRSYNSPLHF